These 2 T cell receptor beta chains were sequenced from one sample in a study of blood T cell repertoires in COVID-19. The protocol was immunoSEQ multiplex PCR, while the TCRdb copy is restricted to in-frame clones and leaves out a portion. Of some 320,000 clones in the sample, around 92% were seen once. The sample was PBMCs or T cells enriched from blood (not recorded which). The source of these receptors is a woman in her 50s who had been exposed to COVID-19.

The V and J genes are TRBV27 and TRBJ2-1, with 8 nucleotides matching TRBD2. The germline V gene has CDR1 MNHEY and CDR2 SMNVEV (reference sequence). After removal of 2 bases from V and 6 bases from J, the junction contained 3 bases not matched to a gene. The CDR3 consists of 14 residues. The DNA for the CDR3 is TGTGCCAGCAGTTTACGGGGGGGACCCAATGAGCAGTTCTTC. Translating it yields CASSLRGGPNEQFF.

The chain carries TRBV5-1 and TRBJ2-3; weak D call: TRBD1 (6 bases). This CDR3 comprises 13 residues. V shed 4 bases and J shed 6 bases, with 12 bases lying between them. CDR1 SGHRS and CDR2 YFSETQ come from the germline V gene. CDR3 region: CASSIQGPDTQYF. CDR3 DNA: TGCGCCAGCAGCATACAGGGTCCGGATACGCAGTATTTT.